The clone carrying this T cell receptor beta chain was picked up many times. Amplification of TCR beta CDR3 regions used RNA as the template. The study used the HTBI primer set for a first-round RT-PCR of the TCR CDR3. TCRdb passed the multiplex PCR reads through MiXCR, listing each CDR3 protein once. Of 550,000 to 700,000 distinct CDR3 sequences in the sample, roughly 15% were seen once. These data are taken from a study of T cells in Graves' hyperthyroidism and ophthalmopathy. Looked up from germline, CDR1 is SEHNR and CDR2 is FQNEAQ (reference sequence). The CDR3 extends over 14 amino acids. Deletions cut 1 base from V and 4 bases from J, with 11 bases between.

The chain employs TRBV7-9 and TRBJ2-7, with D maybe TRBD1 (5 bases). This sequence was found in a woman between 40 and 50 years old with Graves' ophthalmopathy. Input material: blood. The CDR3 DNA sequence: TGTGCCAGCAGCTTAGACGGCAGGGCATACGAGCAGTACTTC. This sequence encodes CASSLDGRAYEQYF.